Listed here are 3 T cell receptor beta chains from one sample, sequenced in a study of T cells in Graves' hyperthyroidism and ophthalmopathy. Amplification yielded TCR beta CDR3 regions, with RNA transcripts as the source. When the TCR CDR3 underwent first-round RT-PCR, the HTBI primer set was used. TCRdb passed the multiplex PCR reads through MiXCR, listing each CDR3 protein once. The sample holds 450,000 to 600,000 distinct CDR3 sequences, 14% seen once. Sequencing was performed on blood. The receptors stem from a woman aged 40 to 50 with Graves' hyperthyroidism.

The sample holds a few counts of this clonotype. The chain has TRBV6-9 and TRBJ1-1; 12 bases agree with TRBD1. The germline gives CDR1 MNHGY, CDR2 SVAAGI. CDR3 length: 16 amino acids. V was pared by 5 bases and J by 12 bases, with 16 bases of the junction left unmatched. In nucleotides, the CDR3 is TGTGCCAGCAGTATTGGGGGACCGGGACAGGGGGCTTGGTCTTTCTTT. It codes for CASSIGGPGQGAWSFF.

This clonotype showed up many times. The chain couples TRBV12-3 or TRBV12-4 to TRBJ2-2; 12 bases are shared with TRBD2. The CDR3 loop spans 15 amino acids. V gave up 7 bases and J gave up 5 bases; unmatched junction bases: 5. The CDR3 DNA reads TGTGCCAGCACCGAGACTAGCGGGGGAACCGGGGAGCTGTTTTTT. Residues: CASTETSGGTGELFF.

This chain uses TRBV2 with TRBJ2-7; 10 nucleotides align to TRBD2. The CDR3 has 16 amino acids. V lost 4 bases, J lost 6 bases, and 12 bases stayed unmatched. Germline V lookup: CDR1 SNHLY, CDR2 FYNNEI. As DNA, the CDR3 is TGTGCCAGCAGTGCCAGCGGGAGGGGTCGGGGGGGCGAGCAGTACTTC. It encodes CASSASGRGRGGEQYF. The full variable domain, completed using reference TRBV2 and TRBJ2-7, is EPEVTQTPSHQVTQMGQEVILRCVPISNHLYFYWYRQILGQKVEFLVSFYNNEISEKSEIFDDQFSVERPDGSNFTLKIRSTKLEDSAMYFCASSASGRGRGGEQYFGPGTRLTVT.